This entry describes one T cell receptor (beta chain). Its antigen remains unidentified. No much larger clone is present one base from it, and per-base qualities are unavailable. In the prospective study, participants were roughly 18 to 100 years old, resided in around 25 geographic areas of the United States, and were enrolled through a virtual design. To assign participants to cohorts, the prospective study relied on clinical history that participants themselves reported in a screening survey and a study questionnaire. Exposed participants were defined as having been in contact with someone with a PCR-confirmed or clinician-diagnosed COVID-19 case within 2 weeks of study entry. In the prospective study, mobile phlebotomists collected whole blood, serum and a nasopharyngeal or oropharyngeal swab from each participant. Additional blood draws and questionnaires over a 2-month period could optionally be provided by prospective study participants. Before DNA extraction, prospective study blood samples were shipped either frozen or at room temperature.

TCRbeta CDR3 regions were amplified from genomic DNA using the immunoSEQ Assay, a bias-controlled multiplex PCR. In the source study's methods: Within the assay, amplification of reference gene primers was used to estimate how many nucleated cells each sample contained. To quantify the absolute abundance of each unique TCRbeta CDR3 rearrangement, sequence reads were collapsed and filtered. For each sample, productive Simpson clonality was calculated as the square root of Simpson's diversity index over productive rearrangements. TCRdb provides this immuneACCESS table in a form limited to in-frame rearrangements. Some clones are lacking; in checked studies, under half of them reflect an unresolved V gene, and why the rest are absent is not known. V, J and clone size were drawn from that table, and D and trimming were deduced from the DNA. The sample yields 250,000 to 350,000 clones; roughly 90% were counted once. Together, the top ten hold 2.9% of the sample.

The sample is drawn from a study of blood T cell repertoires in COVID-19 (dated by TCRdb to about 2020). Turning to the overall study: Samples covering the acute and convalescent phases of COVID-19 were provided by collaborators in the United States, Italy and Spain. The prospective study material was composed of cDNA or gDNA derived from T cells, B-cell-depleted T cells, or PBMCs. The dataset comprised deeply sampled blood TCRbeta repertoires from subjects exposed to, actively infected with, or recovered from COVID-19. The repertoires were released in a freely available public database meant as a resource for research on the immune response to SARS-CoV-2. Samples came from the ongoing ImmuneRACE study (first 160 participants) plus 1,254 subjects from 6 global collaborators. Nearly every sample came with metadata listing a de-identified subject ID, COVID-19 status, age in years and sex. Where HLA class I and class II types were available, the types were taken from metadata supplied by the sample provider, not from assay-based typing. Paper-wide results and their limitations: The amount of clinical and demographic metadata varied by source and participant and was provided uncurated.

From the germline V gene (reference sequence), CDR1 is LNHNV and CDR2 is YYDKDF. The trim is 4 bases for V and 6 bases for J, with a gap of 13 bases between the germline ends. The CDR3 goes from the cysteine to the phenylalanine over 14 residues. The retained sequence is limited to the CDR3, 42 bases, with the frame set at the first base. What was sequenced was PBMCs or T cells enriched from blood (not recorded which). The rearrangement joined TRBV15 to TRBJ2-1, with a tentative D gene TRBD2 over 6 matching bases. The sequence was collected from a woman in her forties or fifties who had been exposed to COVID-19. This receptor has the CDR3 CATSKSSGPNEQFF. The DNA sequence reads TGTGCCACCAGCAAAAGTAGCGGACCCAATGAGCAGTTCTTC.